This T cell receptor (beta chain) is from a study of cytomegalovirus exposure and HLA in healthy donors. Study-wide points: 164 TCR beta chains were listed as cytomegalovirus-associated. A later examination showed that TCR association rates differed by HLA locus, with DRB1 most and HLA-C fewest.

V was clipped by 5 bases and J by 3 bases, with 14 bases between them. Per germline, CDR1 SGHRS and CDR2 YFSETQ. The CDR3 runs to 15 residues. As concerns this clone: Its antigen is unknown.

The PCR ran on 60 Vbeta and 13 Jbeta primers. Assay used: immunoSEQ multiplex PCR; TCRdb lists only in-frame clones, some missing. The table has about 180,000 clones, less than 80% seen once. This receptor was identified in a woman aged 40 to 55 in good health and CMV-seronegative. The V gene is TRBV5-1, the J gene TRBJ2-2; possible D gene TRBD2, 5 bases. Sequencing input: PBMCs. In nucleotides, the CDR3 is TGCGCCAGCAGATCGACTACGGGCGACACCGGGGAGCTGTTTTTT. Protein: CASRSTTGDTGELFF.